Shown below are 21 T cell receptor beta chains from a single sample sequenced in a study of blood T cell repertoires in COVID-19. Sequenced by immunoSEQ multiplex PCR; TCRdb stores in-frame clones only, minus some. The sample has approximately 90,000 clones, more than 65% seen once. The sequenced sample consisted of peripheral blood. These receptors were collected from a man aged 55 to 69 with acute or convalescent COVID-19.

The chain combines TRBV5-1 with TRBJ2-5, with TRBD1 as a possible D gene (6 bases). The CDR3 is made up of 14 amino acids. Between the trimmed V and J ends, which lost 0 bases and 1 base, there was a span of 7 bases. Germline V CDR1 and CDR2: SGHRS, YFSETQ. Written as DNA, the CDR3 is TGCGCCAGCAGCTTGGACAGGGCCCAAGAGACCCAGTACTTC. Amino acid sequence: CASSLDRAQETQYF.

This clone was counted a single time. The chain recombines TRBV19 with TRBJ1-1, with 10 bases that match TRBD1. CDR1 and CDR2 from the germline V gene are LNHDA and SQIVND (reference sequence). V lost 3 bases to trimming and J lost 4 bases; unmatched junction nucleotides: 14. This CDR3 has 18 amino acids. CDR3 in amino acids: CASSMIGRGTGAPTEAFF. The CDR3 coding sequence is TGTGCCAGTAGTATGATAGGAAGGGGGACAGGGGCCCCCACTGAAGCTTTCTTT.

The V call is TRBV6-6, the J call TRBJ2-1; maybe TRBD1 (5 bases). This CDR3 is 15 amino acids long. Trimming pared 8 bases from V and 1 base from J, leaving 15 bases between. The germline V gene has CDR1 MNHNY and CDR2 SVGAGI (reference sequence). The CDR3 protein is CASGARVGSYNEQFF. The CDR3 DNA is TGTGCCAGCGGCGCCAGGGTGGGTTCCTACAATGAGCAGTTCTTC.

This clone turned up a few times. This chain joins TRBV7-9 and TRBJ2-1, with D perhaps TRBD1 (6 bases). Trimming removed 3 bases at V and 0 bases at J, with 21 bases between. Germline CDR1 SEHNR, CDR2 FQNEAQ (reference sequence). The CDR3 is 19 residues long. CDR3 DNA sequence: TGTGCCAGCAGCTTTAGGGCGCAGGGGAAACGGAGCTCCTACAATGAGCAGTTCTTC. Translating gives CASSFRAQGKRSSYNEQFF.

This sequence joins TRBV6-5 and TRBJ1-5; possible D gene TRBD1, 6 bases. V gave up 6 bases and J gave up 10 bases, with 19 bases separating them. The CDR3 has 14 amino acids. Germline V gene data show CDR1 as MNHEY and CDR2 as SVGAGI. CDR3 nucleotides: TGTGCCAGCAGGAAAAAACAGGGAGACAGACCCCAGCATTTT. It translates to CASRKKQGDRPQHF.

This CDR3 is CASSIDLRPGYGYTF. As DNA, the CDR3 is TGTGCCAGTAGTATAGATCTGAGGCCCGGCTATGGCTACACCTTC. J is TRBJ1-2 and V is TRBV19; D is undetermined. In germline, CDR1 is LNHDA, CDR2 SQIVND (reference sequence). Deletions cut 0 bases from V and 4 bases from J, with 12 bases between. This CDR3 spans 15 amino acids.

This rearrangement joins TRBV5-4 to TRBJ2-1; 7 bases line up with TRBD2. Losses at the gene ends were 0 bases for V and 0 bases for J; bases not matched to a gene: 3. CDR1 and CDR2 from the germline V gene are SGHNT and YYREEE (reference sequence). This CDR3 has 16 amino acids. The CDR3 DNA reads as TGTGCCAGCAGCTTGGGGGGACTACGCTCCTACAATGAGCAGTTCTTC. It codes for CASSLGGLRSYNEQFF.

V usage is TRBV5-1 and J usage is TRBJ2-3; unclear D gene. With 0 bases removed from V and 0 bases from J, the gap between germline ends came to 5 bases. Germline V gives CDR1 SGHRS, CDR2 YFSETQ. The CDR3 runs to 14 residues. CDR3 in amino acids: CASSLEQSTDTQYF. In nucleotides, the CDR3 is TGCGCCAGCAGCTTGGAGCAAAGCACAGATACGCAGTATTTT.

The gene calls are TRBV2 and TRBJ2-4, with D maybe TRBD2 (5 bases). V was pared by 5 bases and J by 3 bases, with 14 bases between. CDR3 length: 15 residues. CDR1 is SNHLY and CDR2 is FYNNEI in the germline V gene. The CDR3 protein is CASSPLDRGKNIQYF. The CDR3 region has the DNA TGTGCCAGCAGTCCACTTGACCGGGGCAAAAACATTCAGTACTTC.

V usage is TRBV11-2 and J usage is TRBJ2-6, with D maybe TRBD1 (6 bases). Trimming stripped 2 bases from V and 3 bases from J, with 11 bases between. Germline V gene data show CDR1 as SGHAT and CDR2 as FQNNGV. The CDR3 covers 16 residues. As DNA, the CDR3 is TGTGCCAGCAGCTTACCACAGGGTGGTGGGGCCAACGTCCTGACTTTC. This sequence encodes CASSLPQGGGANVLTF.

The rearrangement uses TRBV28 and TRBJ1-5, with TRBD1 matching over 7 bases. The CDR3 spans 16 residues. Germline V gene lookup returns CDR1 MDHEN and CDR2 SYDVKM. Germline trimming cut 5 bases from V and 0 bases from J; bases unmatched to any gene: 7. CDR3 in DNA: TGTGCCAGCAGTCGAGGGGACAGCCATAGCAATCAGCCCCAGCATTTT. It encodes CASSRGDSHSNQPQHF.

The rearrangement links TRBV28 to TRBJ1-1; D might be TRBD1 (5 bases). Germline V CDR1 and CDR2: MDHEN, SYDVKM. V shed 3 bases and J shed 4 bases, with 18 bases lying between them. CDR3 length: 16 residues. The CDR3 protein is CASSFGAPGRGTEAFF. CDR3 DNA sequence: TGTGCCAGCAGTTTTGGGGCCCCCGGGAGGGGCACTGAAGCTTTCTTT.

The chain joins TRBV6-6 to TRBJ2-5; maybe TRBD1 (8 bases). Trimming took off 4 bases at V and 2 bases at J, with 14 bases between the two ends. From germline, CDR1 is MNHNY and CDR2 SVGAGI (reference sequence). The CDR3 runs to 15 residues. The DNA of the CDR3 is TGTGCCAGCAGTTCTACACAGGGGGGGCAAGAGACCCAGTACTTC. Translation: CASSSTQGGQETQYF.

The rearrangement links TRBV5-5 to TRBJ1-4, with D perhaps TRBD1 (6 bases). Germline V gene lookup returns CDR1 SGHKS and CDR2 YYEKEE (reference sequence). The CDR3 has 13 residues. V dropped 7 bases and J dropped 0 bases, with 7 bases sitting between them. The CDR3 DNA reads as TGTGCCAGCCGACAGGCAACTAATGAAAAACTGTTTTTT. This encodes CASRQATNEKLFF.

The chain joins TRBV3-1 (or the pseudogene TRBV3-2) to TRBJ1-3, with TRBD1 as a possible D gene (6 bases). Trimming left V 6 bases short and J 4 bases short, with 13 bases between. The length of the CDR3 is 14 residues. CDR1 is LGHDT and CDR2 is YNNKEL in the germline V gene (reference sequence). The CDR3 here is CASRQTGSGNTIYF. The DNA for the CDR3 is TGTGCCAGCAGACAGACAGGTTCCGGAAACACCATATATTTT.

The chain has TRBV28 and TRBJ1-2; D remains unclear. V was cut by 5 bases and J by 4 bases, with 14 bases left in between. The CDR3 length is 14 residues. From germline, CDR1 is MDHEN and CDR2 SYDVKM. The CDR3 protein is CASSPAASFYGYTF. CDR3 DNA sequence: TGTGCCAGCAGTCCCGCGGCATCCTTCTATGGCTACACCTTC.

The J gene is TRBJ2-2, the V gene TRBV5-1, with D possibly being TRBD1 (6 bases). Germline CDR1 SGHRS, CDR2 YFSETQ. The CDR3 runs 15 residues. The V gene lost 1 base and the J gene lost 6 bases, with 13 bases spanning the gap. CDR3 coding DNA: TGCGCCAGCAGCTTGACCAGGGGATGGTCCGGGGAGCTGTTTTTT. Encoded protein: CASSLTRGWSGELFF. The variable domain in full, completed from reference TRBV5-1 and TRBJ2-2, reads KAGVTQTPRYLIKTRGQQVTLSCSPISGHRSVSWYQQTPGQGLQFLFEYFSETQRNKGNFPGRFSGRQFSNSRSEMNVSTLELGDSALYLCASSLTRGWSGELFFGEGSRLTVL.

This rearrangement joins TRBV11-2 to TRBJ2-2; D not resolved. The V end was cut by 2 bases, the J end by 8 bases, with 12 bases between. The CDR3 runs 14 residues. Germline CDR1 is SGHAT and CDR2 is FQNNGV. The CDR3 spells CASSLSRHPGELFF. For the CDR3, the DNA is TGTGCCAGCAGCTTAAGCAGGCATCCAGGGGAGCTGTTTTTT.

The rearrangement joins TRBV24-1 to TRBJ1-5, with a tentative D call TRBD1 (6 bases). The length of the CDR3 is 13 residues. The germline V gene has CDR1 KGHDR and CDR2 SFDVKD. Trimming pared 5 bases from V and 4 bases from J, leaving 8 bases between. CDR3 sequence reads: CATSATGNQPQHF. The CDR3 bases are TGTGCCACCAGTGCTACAGGGAATCAGCCCCAGCATTTT.

This chain connects TRBV7-9 to TRBJ2-5; TRBD1 is a possible D gene (5 bases). The CDR3 has 16 amino acids. Trimming took 6 bases from V and 2 from J, leaving 19 bases between them. In germline, CDR1 is SEHNR, CDR2 FQNEAQ (reference sequence). CDR3 residues: CASSAVWGRQQETQYF. Written as DNA, the CDR3 is TGTGCCAGCAGTGCAGTGTGGGGCAGGCAGCAAGAGACCCAGTACTTC.

The chain uses TRBV28 and TRBJ1-4; weak D call: TRBD1 (6 bases). The V gene lost 7 bases and the J gene lost 4 bases, with 16 bases spanning the gap. CDR3 size: 15 residues. CDR1 and CDR2 from the germline V gene are MDHEN and SYDVKM. The CDR3 region is CASTAPDRFNEKLFF. The CDR3 bases are TGTGCCAGCACCGCGCCCGACAGGTTTAATGAAAAACTGTTTTTT. The variable domain in full, with the rest retrieved from reference TRBV28 and TRBJ1-4, is DVKVTQSSRYLVKRTGEKVFLECVQDMDHENMFWYRQDPGLGLRLIYFSYDVKMKEKGDIPEGYSVSREKKERFSLILESASTNQTSMYLCASTAPDRFNEKLFFGSGTQLSVL.